Listed here are 24 T cell receptor beta chains from one sample, sequenced in a study of control samples from healthy donors and cancer patients. Produced via immunoSEQ multiplex PCR; TCRdb's table is partial and in-frame only. Of tens of thousands of clones in the sample, about 90% are singletons; the top ten hold less than 7%. Sequencing was carried out using blood. Source of these receptors: a man aged 45-65 years in good health.

The V gene is TRBV11-2, the J gene TRBJ2-3; 16 nucleotides match TRBD2. V was clipped by 0 bases and J by 5 bases; unmatched bases: 11. The CDR3 loop spans 20 amino acids. The germline V gene encodes CDR1 SGHAT and CDR2 FQNNGV. The CDR3 DNA follows: TGTGCCAGCAGCTTAGAGGGGACTAGCGGGGGGGAAGATGGATTAGATACGCAGTATTTT. Encoded protein: CASSLEGTSGGEDGLDTQYF.

The chain recombines TRBV10-3 with TRBJ2-3; D assignment may be TRBD1 or TRBD2 (5 bases each). The CDR3 is made up of 13 amino acids. Germline lookup yields CDR1 ENHRY and CDR2 SYGVKD. The V end lost 7 bases, the J end lost 6 bases, and 14 bases lay between the germline ends. CDR3 sequence reads: CAITRGVADTQYF. The CDR3 DNA is TGTGCCATCACTAGAGGGGTGGCGGATACGCAGTATTTT.

V usage is TRBV5-1 and J usage is TRBJ2-1, with a possible D match to TRBD2 (6 bases). The length of the CDR3 is 14 residues. Germline CDR1 reads SGHRS; CDR2 reads YFSETQ. V was cut by 4 bases and J by 5 bases, with 13 bases left in between. CDR3 coding DNA: TGCGCCAGCAGCATCCGGGGGTTAGACAATGAGCAGTTCTTC. Amino acids: CASSIRGLDNEQFF.

The chain combines TRBV19 with TRBJ2-7, with TRBD1 matching 8 bases. The CDR3 length is 14 residues. After removal of 5 bases from V and 5 bases from J, the junction contained 8 bases not matched to a gene. CDR1 and CDR2 (germline): LNHDA, SQIVND (reference sequence). The CDR3 DNA is TGTGCCAGTAGTCTAGGACAGGGAAGAGACGAGCAGTACTTC. It translates to CASSLGQGRDEQYF.

The chain carries TRBV28 and TRBJ2-3, with D unclear. In germline, CDR1 is MDHEN, CDR2 SYDVKM. The CDR3 is made up of 13 amino acids. V dropped 4 bases and J dropped 4 bases, with 9 bases sitting between them. In DNA, the CDR3 is TGTGCCAGCAGTTCTAACGTTGCAGATACGCAGTATTTT. Translated: CASSSNVADTQYF. The whole variable domain, filled in from reference TRBV28 and TRBJ2-3, reads DVKVTQSSRYLVKRTGEKVFLECVQDMDHENMFWYRQDPGLGLRLIYFSYDVKMKEKGDIPEGYSVSREKKERFSLILESASTNQTSMYLCASSSNVADTQYFGPGTRLTVL.

The chain carries TRBV5-6 and TRBJ2-7, with 8 bases aligning to TRBD2. Germline V gene lookup returns CDR1 SGHDT and CDR2 YYEEEE. The CDR3 consists of 14 residues. J gave up 3 bases and V 0 bases, and 2 bases lay outside the gene matches. The CDR3 coding sequence is TGTGCCAGCAGCTTGGAGGGGACTAGCTACGAGCAGTACTTC. It codes for CASSLEGTSYEQYF. Together with reference TRBV5-6 and TRBJ2-7, the CDR3 gives the full variable domain: DAGVTQSPTHLIKTRGQQVTLRCSPKSGHDTVSWYQQALGQGPQFIFQYYEEEERQRGNFPDRFSGHQFPNYSSELNVNALLLGDSALYLCASSLEGTSYEQYFGPGTRLTVT.

The chain recombines TRBV10-1 with TRBJ2-5; a weak D match, TRBD1 (5 bases). Trimming pared 6 bases from V and 0 bases from J, leaving 11 bases between. CDR1 is WNHNN, CDR2 SYGVQD, per germline (reference sequence). This CDR3 spans 14 amino acids. In DNA, the CDR3 is TGCGCCAGCAGACCCACAGGAAACCAAGAGACCCAGTACTTC. It translates to CASRPTGNQETQYF.

The gene calls are TRBV12-3 or TRBV12-4 and TRBJ2-1; maybe TRBD2 (6 bases). The CDR3 sequence is 13 residues long. Trimming took 6 bases from V and 4 from J, leaving 10 bases between them. CDR3 in amino acids: CASSPGLYNEQFF. CDR3 in DNA: TGTGCCAGCAGCCCGGGACTTTACAATGAGCAGTTCTTC.

The chain combines TRBV27 with TRBJ2-7; 8 bases map to TRBD2. CDR3 size: 13 residues. V dropped 6 bases and J dropped 6; count of bases not matched to a gene: 7. Germline V CDR1 and CDR2: MNHEY, SMNVEV (reference sequence). The CDR3 coding sequence is TGTGCCAGCAGAACAGGGAGCGGGAGCGAGCAGTACTTC. Encoded protein: CASRTGSGSEQYF.

The chain links TRBV2 to TRBJ2-7; tentative D call: TRBD1 (5 bases). The CDR3 is made up of 12 amino acids. V lost 7 bases and J 3 bases, leaving 10 bases between the germline ends. Looked up from germline, CDR1 is SNHLY and CDR2 is FYNNEI. The CDR3 DNA reads as TGTGCCAGCACTTTGGACAACTACGAGCAGTACTTC. Encoded protein: CASTLDNYEQYF.

This clone has only a few counts. The chain is built from TRBV5-1 and TRBJ1-1; the match to TRBD1 covers 7 bases. The germline V gene has CDR1 SGHRS and CDR2 YFSETQ. The CDR3 extends over 16 amino acids. The V gene end was trimmed by 5 bases and the J gene end by 1 base; junction bases not matched to a gene: 11. In DNA form, the CDR3 reads TGCGCCAGCAGATCGGGGTCACAGGGGAGGAACACTGAAGCTTTCTTT. Protein sequence: CASRSGSQGRNTEAFF.

The CDR3 bases are TGTGCCAGCTCACCTGACAGGGGGGAAAATTCACCCCTCCACTTT. Translation: CASSPDRGENSPLHF. This rearrangement joins TRBV18 to TRBJ1-6, with TRBD1 matching over 9 bases. The length of the CDR3 is 15 residues. After removal of 3 bases from V and 7 bases from J, the junction contained 4 bases not matched to a gene. CDR1 and CDR2 from the germline V gene are KGHSH and LQKENI.

The V and J genes are TRBV12-5 and TRBJ1-1; 8 bases match TRBD1. Germline lookup yields CDR1 LGHNT and CDR2 FRNRAP. The CDR3 is made up of 18 amino acids. Trimming at V came to 5 bases and at J to 4 bases, leaving 18 bases not matched to a gene. CDR3 region: CASGPDVWDRFSGTEAFF. In nucleotides, the CDR3 is TGTGCTAGTGGTCCCGATGTATGGGACAGGTTCTCTGGCACTGAAGCTTTCTTT.

The chain has TRBV5-1 and TRBJ2-2; 10 bases line up with TRBD2. V was clipped by 5 bases and J by 6 bases; unmatched bases: 4. Germline loops: CDR1 SGHRS, CDR2 YFSETQ. This CDR3 is 14 amino acids long. CDR3 bases: TGCGCCAGCAGTCTAGCGGGGGACGCCGGGGAGCTGTTTTTT. This gives the protein CASSLAGDAGELFF. Full variable domain (remainder filled in from reference TRBV5-1 and TRBJ2-2): KAGVTQTPRYLIKTRGQQVTLSCSPISGHRSVSWYQQTPGQGLQFLFEYFSETQRNKGNFPGRFSGRQFSNSRSEMNVSTLELGDSALYLCASSLAGDAGELFFGEGSRLTVL.

This chain connects TRBV7-9 to TRBJ1-4; 9 nucleotides agree with TRBD1. The CDR3 contains 16 residues. Trimming removed 0 bases from V and 10 bases from J; junction bases left unmatched: 9. Per the germline V gene, CDR1 is SEHNR and CDR2 is FQNEAQ (reference sequence). CDR3 in DNA: TGTGCCAGCAGCTTAGCCCAGACAGGGGGAATCGGAAAACTGTTTTTT. This codes for CASSLAQTGGIGKLFF. The entire variable domain, with the rest obtained from reference TRBV7-9 and TRBJ1-4, is as follows: DTGVSQNPRHKITKRGQNVTFRCDPISEHNRLYWYRQTLGQGPEFLTYFQNEAQLEKSRLLSDRFSAERPKGSFSTLEIQRTEQGDSAMYLCASSLAQTGGIGKLFFGSGTQLSVL.

The CDR3 loop is CASSLTIGRMTEAFF. Written as DNA, the CDR3 is TGTGCCAGCAGCTTGACGATCGGCAGGATGACTGAAGCTTTCTTT. This chain links TRBV5-6 with TRBJ1-1; D is undetermined. This CDR3 spans 15 amino acids. The V and J ends lost 1 base and 5 bases respectively, with 15 bases between them. Per the germline V gene, CDR1 is SGHDT and CDR2 is YYEEEE.

The rearrangement joins TRBV5-6 to TRBJ1-2; possible D gene TRBD1, 6 bases. Per the germline V gene, CDR1 is SGHDT and CDR2 is YYEEEE. The CDR3 runs to 16 residues. V lost 3 bases, J lost 3 bases, and 18 bases lay in between. CDR3 sequence: CASSSGTRFPDYGYTF. Here the CDR3 DNA reads TGTGCCAGCAGCTCCGGGACACGCTTCCCCGACTATGGCTACACCTTC.

The chain has TRBV6-5 and TRBJ1-6, with D maybe TRBD1 (6 bases). From germline, CDR1 is MNHEY and CDR2 SVGAGI. This CDR3 has 15 residues. Trimming shortened V by 9 bases and J by 6 bases, and 18 bases separated the two germline ends. The CDR3 coding sequence is TGTGCCAGTTCTAATAAGCCAGGGGTTAATTCACCCCTCCACTTT. Translating gives CASSNKPGVNSPLHF.

In DNA, the CDR3 is TGTGCCAGCAGCTCAAGAACGCTCGGTGAAGCTTTCTTT. Protein sequence: CASSSRTLGEAFF. The chain is built from TRBV11-3 and TRBJ1-1; D is undetermined. The V end was cut by 4 bases, the J end by 7 bases, with 13 bases between. The CDR3 is made up of 13 amino acids. In germline, CDR1 is SGHNT, CDR2 YENEEA. Combining the CDR3 with reference TRBV11-3 and TRBJ1-1 gives the whole variable domain EAGVVQSPRYKIIEKKQPVAFWCNPISGHNTLYWYLQNLGQGPELLIRYENEEAVDDSQLPKDRFSAERLKGVDSTLKIQPAELGDSAVYLCASSSRTLGEAFFGQGTRLTVV.

This chain connects TRBV19 to TRBJ1-2, with 7 bases matching TRBD1. Germline loops: CDR1 LNHDA, CDR2 SQIVND (reference sequence). The V gene end was trimmed by 7 bases and the J gene end by 4 bases; junction bases not matched to a gene: 9. The CDR3 has 14 amino acids. The CDR3 sequence is CASTQGGQSYGYTF. The CDR3 region has the DNA TGTGCCAGTACTCAAGGGGGACAGAGCTATGGCTACACCTTC.

The chain recombines TRBV27 with TRBJ2-7, with D possibly TRBD1 on 6 matching bases. Germline CDR1 reads MNHEY; CDR2 reads SMNVEV (reference sequence). Trimming removed 0 bases from V and 3 bases from J, with 12 bases in between. The CDR3 sequence is 15 residues long. The CDR3 nucleotides are TGTGCCAGCAGTTTATCGGCCAGGGGTAGCTACGAGCAGTACTTC. This sequence encodes CASSLSARGSYEQYF.

The chain carries TRBV5-1 and TRBJ2-1; the D gene is possibly TRBD2 (6 bases). This CDR3 spans 16 amino acids. From germline, CDR1 is SGHRS and CDR2 YFSETQ. V was shortened by 6 bases and J by 4 bases, with 20 bases between the two germline ends. The CDR3 is CASTVTGTVGYNEQFF. The CDR3 DNA sequence: TGCGCCAGCACCGTCACCGGGACTGTCGGGTACAATGAGCAGTTCTTC.

J is TRBJ1-1 and V is TRBV12-3 or TRBV12-4; D is uncertain. Trimming pared 1 base from V and 6 bases from J, leaving 9 bases between. This CDR3 has 13 residues. DNA of the CDR3: TGTGCCAGCAGTTTAGGGTGGGCGGCTGAAGCTTTCTTT. Translating it yields CASSLGWAAEAFF.

Note on this clone: This specimen includes other DNA sequences encoding the same CDR3. The chain combines TRBV6-5 with TRBJ2-5; D unclear. The V and J ends lost 6 bases and 3 bases respectively, with 2 bases between them. The CDR3 sequence is 10 residues long. The germline CDR1 and CDR2 sequences are MNHEY and SVGAGI. CDR3 nucleotide sequence: TGTGCCAGCAGAGAAGAGACCCAGTACTTC. Translated, it gives CASREETQYF.